This record concerns one T cell receptor (beta chain) sequence. This receptor's antigen is unknown. No much larger clone is present one base from it, and per-base qualities are unavailable. This record belongs to a study of prognosis after radiotherapy for stage I lung cancer (dated by TCRdb to about 2021). At the level of the whole study: Between April 2018 and January 2019, more than 15 stage I NSCLC patients were enrolled in Nanjing, China. The patients included approximately 15 who had newly diagnosed primary stage I lung tumors, along with four or five others who had oligometastatic NSCLC after their primary tumor had been surgically resected. This study profiled peripheral blood TCR beta repertoires from stage I NSCLC patients before and after stereotactic body radiotherapy and linked the repertoires to distant failure. A total of 40 or so blood samples from around 19 patients were sequenced, with one sample obtained before and one obtained after SBRT for each patient. Tumor histology was squamous cell carcinoma in about seven patients and adenocarcinoma in roughly 12. Ages in the cohort of about a dozen men and more than 5 women ranged from about 53 to 84 years, with a median of 74. All patients were considered medically inoperable, owing to comorbidities in approximately twelve and refusal of surgery in about seven. Distant metastases were developed by four of the 19 patients after SBRT, at a median of around seven months, whereas no significant progression was observed in the other 15 patients. SBRT was given in 3 to 5 fractions with a biologically effective dose of at least 100 Gy, using image-guided IMRT or VMAT. SBRT was not combined with any concurrent therapy in any patient.

All patients had node-negative disease on CT and PET/CT, and none had a history of other malignancies or had previously received chemotherapy or radiotherapy. At each of the two time points, around 6 milliliters of peripheral venous blood were collected into EDTA tubes. PBMCs were isolated by Ficoll-Paque Plus density-gradient centrifugation. Right after collection, samples were placed at -80 degrees C and kept there until analysis. Study-level results and caveats: After SBRT, the count of unique TCR clones dropped from a median of around 9,300 beforehand to approximately 7,300 afterward (Wilcoxon paired P=0.011). Post-SBRT Shannon entropy and its change from baseline were lower in patients who developed distant metastases; baseline Shannon entropy was not associated with metastases. Differences by metastasis status were reportedly seen in TRBV and TRBJ usage frequencies, involving two V genes at baseline and, after SBRT, eight to ten V genes and two J genes. The study was limited by its small cohort and short follow-up, and the findings require independent validation. All reported P values were unadjusted for multiple comparisons. Whether the expanded TCR clones were tumor-specific was not determined.

Ends trimmed: V by 6 bases, J by 5 bases; bases unmatched to a gene: 3. From a lookup of the germline V gene (reference sequence), CDR1 and CDR2 are MNHEY and SMNVEV. Reading from cysteine to phenylalanine, the CDR3 counts 12 amino acids. The entry retains the CDR3 DNA only, 36 bases that are in frame from base 1. Two rounds of multiplex PCR were used to amplify the TCR beta CDR3 region from genomic DNA. In the first round of PCR, primers specific to each TRBV and TRBJ gene were used, and the primer sequences are filed in Chinese patent CN105087789A. The second PCR round used universal primers. The Roche High Pure PCR Template Preparation Kit was used to extract genomic DNA from frozen PBMCs. Paired-end sequencing with 151 bp reads was performed on the libraries using an Illumina HiSeq 3000. For the original study's pipeline: CutAdapt was used to discard raw reads that did not contain the multiplex PCR primer sequences. High-quality paired reads were merged into contigs with PEAR. By alignment to reference sequences, MiXCR assigned TRB V, D and J gene segments to each contig. To remove sequencing errors, CDR3 sequences were clustered according to base quality and sequence similarity. Shannon entropy normalized by the natural log of productive TCR sequence number was used as the measure of diversity. One minus Shannon entropy divided by the natural log of the number of unique clonotypes was used as the definition of clonality. Progression-free survival cut-offs for repertoire metrics were chosen using the Youden index of ROC curves, with analyses run in R 3.5.3. TCRdb redid the processing of the public reads, applying fastp at Q25 and MiXCR, and retained in-frame beta chains. CDR3 protein sequences are deduplicated, and each keeps its most common genes and DNA. These V and J calls are TCRdb output, not the study's own analysis. This sample gives about 17,000 distinct CDR3 sequences in total; about 18% of them show up just once. Together, the top ten hold 35% to 45% of the sample.

This specimen consisted of PBMCs, obtained before or after stereotactic body radiation therapy (not recorded which). The TCR was taken from a donor aged 50 or older with non-small cell lung cancer. The rearranged segments are TRBV27 and TRBJ2-5; 7 bases in the junction line up with TRBD2. CDR3 region: CASSGGWETQYF. The base sequence is TGTGCCAGCAGCGGGGGGTGGGAGACCCAGTACTTC.